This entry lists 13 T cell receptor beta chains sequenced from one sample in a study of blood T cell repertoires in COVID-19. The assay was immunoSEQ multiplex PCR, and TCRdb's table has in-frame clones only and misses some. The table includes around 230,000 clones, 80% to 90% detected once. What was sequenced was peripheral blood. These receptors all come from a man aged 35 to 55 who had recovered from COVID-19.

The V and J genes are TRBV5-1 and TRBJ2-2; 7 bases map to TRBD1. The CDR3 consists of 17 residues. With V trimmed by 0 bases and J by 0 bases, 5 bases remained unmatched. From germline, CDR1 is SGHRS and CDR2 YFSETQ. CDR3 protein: CASSLDPQGANTGELFF. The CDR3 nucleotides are TGCGCCAGCAGCTTGGATCCCCAGGGGGCGAACACCGGGGAGCTGTTTTTT.

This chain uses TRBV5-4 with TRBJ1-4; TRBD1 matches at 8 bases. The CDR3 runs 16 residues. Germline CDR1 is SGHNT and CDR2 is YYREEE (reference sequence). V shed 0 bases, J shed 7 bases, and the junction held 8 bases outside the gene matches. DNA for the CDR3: TGTGCCAGCAGCTTGGGCAGGGGGCGCGTGGGTGAAAAACTGTTTTTT. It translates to CASSLGRGRVGEKLFF.

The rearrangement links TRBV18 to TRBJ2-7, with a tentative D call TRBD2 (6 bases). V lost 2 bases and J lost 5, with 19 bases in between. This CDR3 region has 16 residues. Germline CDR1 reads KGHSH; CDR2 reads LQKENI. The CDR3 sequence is CASSPSNRGYKDEQYF. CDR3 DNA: TGTGCCAGCTCACCATCGAACCGGGGGTATAAGGACGAGCAGTACTTC.

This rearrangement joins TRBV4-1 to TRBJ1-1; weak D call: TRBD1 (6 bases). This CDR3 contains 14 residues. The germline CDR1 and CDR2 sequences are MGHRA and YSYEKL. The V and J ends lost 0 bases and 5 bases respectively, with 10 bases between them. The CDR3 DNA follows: TGCGCCAGCAGCCAAGAAACAGGGCGGACTGAAGCTTTCTTT. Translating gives CASSQETGRTEAFF.

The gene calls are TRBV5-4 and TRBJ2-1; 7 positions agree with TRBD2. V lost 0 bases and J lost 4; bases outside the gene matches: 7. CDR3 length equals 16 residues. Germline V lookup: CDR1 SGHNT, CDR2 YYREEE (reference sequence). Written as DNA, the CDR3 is TGTGCCAGCAGCTTGGCCAGGGCTAGCGGATACAATGAGCAGTTCTTC. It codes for CASSLARASGYNEQFF.

CDR3 amino acids: CASSLSGKNIQYF. CDR3 DNA: TGTGCCAGCAGTTTATCGGGGAAAAACATTCAGTACTTC. This chain links TRBV12-3 or TRBV12-4 with TRBJ2-4; possibly TRBD2 for D (5 bases). V lost 2 bases, J lost 4 bases, and 6 bases lay in between. This CDR3 is 13 amino acids long.

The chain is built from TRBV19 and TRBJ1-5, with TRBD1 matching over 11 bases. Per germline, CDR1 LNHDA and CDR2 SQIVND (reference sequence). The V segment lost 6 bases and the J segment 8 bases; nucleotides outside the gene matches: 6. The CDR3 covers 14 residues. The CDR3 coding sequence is TGTGCCAGTAGGGGACAGGGGGGTTGGGAGCCCCAGCATTTT. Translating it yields CASRGQGGWEPQHF.

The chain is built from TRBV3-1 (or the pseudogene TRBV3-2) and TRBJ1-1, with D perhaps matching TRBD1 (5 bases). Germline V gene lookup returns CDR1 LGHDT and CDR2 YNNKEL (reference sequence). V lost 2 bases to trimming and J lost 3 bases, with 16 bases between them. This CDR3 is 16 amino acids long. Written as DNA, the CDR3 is TGTGCCAGCAGCCAATTCGCGGCAGGGTCGTACACTGAAGCTTTCTTT. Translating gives CASSQFAAGSYTEAFF.

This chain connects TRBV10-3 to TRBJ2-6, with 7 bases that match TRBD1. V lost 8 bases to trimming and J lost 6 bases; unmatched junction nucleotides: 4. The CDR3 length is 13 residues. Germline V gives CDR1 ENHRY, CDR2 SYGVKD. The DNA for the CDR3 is TGTGCCATCGGGACAGCAGAGGCCAACGTCCTGACTTTC. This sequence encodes CAIGTAEANVLTF.

This chain's CDR3 is CATRDRGMDTQYF. The DNA for the CDR3 is TGCGCCACCCGGGACAGGGGGATGGATACGCAGTATTTT. This rearrangement joins TRBV10-2 to TRBJ2-3; 11 bases fit TRBD1. After removal of 10 bases from V and 6 bases from J, the junction contained 6 bases not matched to a gene. The CDR3 covers 13 residues. Germline V CDR1 and CDR2: WSHSY, SAAADI.

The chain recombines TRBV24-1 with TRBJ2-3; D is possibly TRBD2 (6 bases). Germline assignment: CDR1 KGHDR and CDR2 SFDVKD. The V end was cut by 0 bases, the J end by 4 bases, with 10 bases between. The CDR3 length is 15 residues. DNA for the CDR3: TGTGCCACCAGTGATTTGAATGGAGGGCCAGATACGCAGTATTTT. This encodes CATSDLNGGPDTQYF.

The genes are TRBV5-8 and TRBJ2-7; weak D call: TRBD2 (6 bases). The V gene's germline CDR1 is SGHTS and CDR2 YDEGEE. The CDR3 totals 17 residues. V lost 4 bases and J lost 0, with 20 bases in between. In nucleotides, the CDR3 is TGTGCCAGCAGCCTTTGGTGGCTAGCGCAAAACTCCTACGAGCAGTACTTC. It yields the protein CASSLWWLAQNSYEQYF.

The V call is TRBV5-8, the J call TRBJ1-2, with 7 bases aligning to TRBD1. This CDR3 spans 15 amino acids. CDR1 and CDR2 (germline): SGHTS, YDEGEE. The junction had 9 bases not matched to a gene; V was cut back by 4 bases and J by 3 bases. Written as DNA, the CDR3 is TGTGCCAGCAGCCGAACGAGGGGGCAGGACTATGGCTACACCTTC. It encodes CASSRTRGQDYGYTF.